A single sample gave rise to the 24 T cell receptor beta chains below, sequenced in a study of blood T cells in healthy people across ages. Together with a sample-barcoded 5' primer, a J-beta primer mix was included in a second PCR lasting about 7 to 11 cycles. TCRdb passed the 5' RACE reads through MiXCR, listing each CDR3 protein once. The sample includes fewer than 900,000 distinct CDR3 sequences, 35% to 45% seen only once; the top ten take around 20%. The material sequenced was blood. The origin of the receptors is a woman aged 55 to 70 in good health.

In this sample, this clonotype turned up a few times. The DNA of the CDR3 is TGTGCCAGCAGACCCAGGACTAGCGTTGTCGGGGAGCTGTTTTTT. It is translated as CASRPRTSVVGELFF. The chain joins TRBV12-3 or TRBV12-4 to TRBJ2-2, with 9 bases aligning to TRBD2. The V segment lost 6 bases and the J segment 7 bases; nucleotides outside the gene matches: 9. The CDR3 totals 15 residues.

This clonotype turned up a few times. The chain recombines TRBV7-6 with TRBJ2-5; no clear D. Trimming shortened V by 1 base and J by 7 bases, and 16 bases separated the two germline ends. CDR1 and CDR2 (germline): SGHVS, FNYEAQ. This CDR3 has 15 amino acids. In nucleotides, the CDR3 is TGTGCCAGCAGCTTAGAACGGCTTCGTCGGGCGACCCAGTACTTC. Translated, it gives CASSLERLRRATQYF.

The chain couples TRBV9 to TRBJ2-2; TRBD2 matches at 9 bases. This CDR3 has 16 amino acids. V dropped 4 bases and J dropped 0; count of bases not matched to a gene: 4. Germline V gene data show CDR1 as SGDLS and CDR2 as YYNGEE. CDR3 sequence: CASSLIAGANTGELFF. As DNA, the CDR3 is TGTGCCAGCAGCCTCATAGCGGGAGCGAACACCGGGGAGCTGTTTTTT.

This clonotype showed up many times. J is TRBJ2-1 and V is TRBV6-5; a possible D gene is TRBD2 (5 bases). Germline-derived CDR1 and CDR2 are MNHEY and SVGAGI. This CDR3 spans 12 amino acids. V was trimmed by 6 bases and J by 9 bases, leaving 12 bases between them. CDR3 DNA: TGTGCCAGCAGCCGGGGTTGGGGTGAGCAGTTCTTC. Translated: CASSRGWGEQFF.

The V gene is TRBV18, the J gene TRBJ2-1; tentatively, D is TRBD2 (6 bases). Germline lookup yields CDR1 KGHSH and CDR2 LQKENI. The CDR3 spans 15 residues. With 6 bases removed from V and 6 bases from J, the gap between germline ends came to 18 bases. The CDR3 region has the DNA TGTGCCAGCTCGGGGGGAACGGGAAAGGTCAATGAGCAGTTCTTC. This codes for CASSGGTGKVNEQFF.

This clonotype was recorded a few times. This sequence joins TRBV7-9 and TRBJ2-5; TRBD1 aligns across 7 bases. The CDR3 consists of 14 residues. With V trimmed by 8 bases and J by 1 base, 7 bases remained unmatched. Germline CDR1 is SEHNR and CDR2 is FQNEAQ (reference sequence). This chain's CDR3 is CASPRDSSQETQYF. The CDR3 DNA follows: TGTGCCAGCCCTCGGGACAGCAGCCAAGAGACCCAGTACTTC.

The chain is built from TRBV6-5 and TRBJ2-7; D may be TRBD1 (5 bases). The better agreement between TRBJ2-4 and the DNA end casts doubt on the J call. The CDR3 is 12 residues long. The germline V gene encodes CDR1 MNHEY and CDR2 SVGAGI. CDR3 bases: TGTGCCAGCACTAGGGGTTTTGGCATTCAGTACTTC. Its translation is CASTRGFGIQYF.

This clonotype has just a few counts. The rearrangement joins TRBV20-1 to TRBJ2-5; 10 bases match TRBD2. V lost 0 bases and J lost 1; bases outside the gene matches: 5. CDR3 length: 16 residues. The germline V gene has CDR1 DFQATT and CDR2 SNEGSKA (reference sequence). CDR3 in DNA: TGCAGTGCTAGAGATTCCCTAGCGGGGGTCCAAGAGACCCAGTACTTC. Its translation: CSARDSLAGVQETQYF.

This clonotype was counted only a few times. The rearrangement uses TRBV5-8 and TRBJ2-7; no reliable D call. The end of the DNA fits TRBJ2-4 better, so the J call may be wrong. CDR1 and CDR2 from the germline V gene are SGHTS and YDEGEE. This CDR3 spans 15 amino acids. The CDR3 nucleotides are TGTGCCAGCAGGGGGATGTTGGGTTTAGGGAACATTCAGTACTTC. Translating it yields CASRGMLGLGNIQYF.

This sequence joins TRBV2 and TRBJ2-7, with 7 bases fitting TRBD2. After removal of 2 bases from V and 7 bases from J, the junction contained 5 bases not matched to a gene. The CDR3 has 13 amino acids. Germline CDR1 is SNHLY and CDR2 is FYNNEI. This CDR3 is CASSERVGGEQYF. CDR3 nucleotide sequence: TGTGCCAGCAGTGAACGGGTCGGGGGGGAGCAGTACTTC.

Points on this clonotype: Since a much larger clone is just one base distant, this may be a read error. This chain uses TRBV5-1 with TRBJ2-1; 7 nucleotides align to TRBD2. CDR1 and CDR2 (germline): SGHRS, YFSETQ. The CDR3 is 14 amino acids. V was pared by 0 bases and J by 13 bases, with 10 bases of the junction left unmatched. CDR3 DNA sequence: TGCGCCAGCAGCTTGGAAGCGGGGAAAGAGACCCAGTTCTTC. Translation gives CASSLEAGKETQFF.

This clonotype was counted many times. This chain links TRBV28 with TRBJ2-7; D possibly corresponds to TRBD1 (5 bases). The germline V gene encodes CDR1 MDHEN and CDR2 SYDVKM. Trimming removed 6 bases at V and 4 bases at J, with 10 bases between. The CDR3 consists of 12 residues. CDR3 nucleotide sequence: TGTGCCAGCAGGCAGGGCGCTTACGAGCAGTACTTC. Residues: CASRQGAYEQYF.

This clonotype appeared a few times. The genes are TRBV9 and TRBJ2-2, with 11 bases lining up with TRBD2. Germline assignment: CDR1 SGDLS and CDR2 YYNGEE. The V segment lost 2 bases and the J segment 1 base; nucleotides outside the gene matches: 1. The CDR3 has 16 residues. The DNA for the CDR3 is TGTGCCAGCAGCGTGACTAGCGGGATGAACACCGGGGAGCTGTTTTTT. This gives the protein CASSVTSGMNTGELFF.

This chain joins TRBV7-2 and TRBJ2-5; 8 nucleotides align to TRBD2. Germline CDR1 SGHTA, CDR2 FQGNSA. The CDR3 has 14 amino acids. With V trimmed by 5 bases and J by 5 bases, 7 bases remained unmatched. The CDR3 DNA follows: TGTGCCAGCAGCCCCAGGCGGGAGGTCGAGACCCAGTACTTC. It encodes CASSPRREVETQYF.

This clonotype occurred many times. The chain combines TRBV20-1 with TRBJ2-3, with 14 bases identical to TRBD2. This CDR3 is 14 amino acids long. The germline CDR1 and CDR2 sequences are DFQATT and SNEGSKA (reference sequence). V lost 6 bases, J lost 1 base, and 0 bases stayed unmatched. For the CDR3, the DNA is TGCAGTGCGGGACTAGCGGGGGGCACAGATACGCAGTATTTT. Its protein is CSAGLAGGTDTQYF.

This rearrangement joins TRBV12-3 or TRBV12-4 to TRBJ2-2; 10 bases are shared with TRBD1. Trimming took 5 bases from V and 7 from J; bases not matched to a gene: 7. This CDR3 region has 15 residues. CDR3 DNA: TGTGCCAGCAGTACCGGGACAGGGGCTCGCGGGGAGCTGTTTTTT. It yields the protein CASSTGTGARGELFF.

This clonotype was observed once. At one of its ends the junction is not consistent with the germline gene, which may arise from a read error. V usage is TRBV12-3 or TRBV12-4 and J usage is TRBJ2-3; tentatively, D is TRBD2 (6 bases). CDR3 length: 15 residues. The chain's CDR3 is CASRAGTTSTDMQYF. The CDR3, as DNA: TGTGCCAGCAGGGCAGGTACTACTAGCACAGATATGCAGTATTTT.

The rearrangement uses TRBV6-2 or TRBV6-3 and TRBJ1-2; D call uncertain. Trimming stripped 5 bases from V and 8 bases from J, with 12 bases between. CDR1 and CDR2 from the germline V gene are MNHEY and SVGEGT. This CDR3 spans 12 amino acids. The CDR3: CASSRAQEGYTF. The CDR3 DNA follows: TGTGCCAGCAGTCGGGCCCAGGAGGGCTACACCTTC.

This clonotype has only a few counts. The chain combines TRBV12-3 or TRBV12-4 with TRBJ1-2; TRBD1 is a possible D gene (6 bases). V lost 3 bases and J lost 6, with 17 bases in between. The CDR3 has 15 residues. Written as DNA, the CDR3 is TGTGCCAGCAGTTTTTTCGGGACACCGGGGGATGGCTACACCTTC. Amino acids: CASSFFGTPGDGYTF.

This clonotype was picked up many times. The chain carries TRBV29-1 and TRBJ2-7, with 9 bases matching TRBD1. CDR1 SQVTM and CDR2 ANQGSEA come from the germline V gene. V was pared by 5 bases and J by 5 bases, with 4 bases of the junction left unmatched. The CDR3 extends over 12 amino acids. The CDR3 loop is CSVQRQGDEQYF. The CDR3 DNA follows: TGCAGCGTTCAGAGACAGGGGGACGAGCAGTACTTC.

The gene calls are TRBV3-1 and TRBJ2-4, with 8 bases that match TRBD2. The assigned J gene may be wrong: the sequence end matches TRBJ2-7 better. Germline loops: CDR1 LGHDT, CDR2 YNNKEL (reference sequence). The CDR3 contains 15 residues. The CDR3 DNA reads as TGTGCCAGCAGCCTTGCCCCGGGACTAGCCTACGAGCAGTACTTC. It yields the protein CASSLAPGLAYEQYF.

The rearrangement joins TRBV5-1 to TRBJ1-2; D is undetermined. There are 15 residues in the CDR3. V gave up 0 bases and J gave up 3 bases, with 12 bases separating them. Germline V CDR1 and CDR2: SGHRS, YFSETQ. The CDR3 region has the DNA TGCGCCAGCAGCTTGGCTCGTGGCCAGGACTATGGCTACACCTTC. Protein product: CASSLARGQDYGYTF. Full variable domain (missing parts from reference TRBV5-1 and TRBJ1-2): KAGVTQTPRYLIKTRGQQVTLSCSPISGHRSVSWYQQTPGQGLQFLFEYFSETQRNKGNFPGRFSGRQFSNSRSEMNVSTLELGDSALYLCASSLARGQDYGYTFGSGTRLTVV.

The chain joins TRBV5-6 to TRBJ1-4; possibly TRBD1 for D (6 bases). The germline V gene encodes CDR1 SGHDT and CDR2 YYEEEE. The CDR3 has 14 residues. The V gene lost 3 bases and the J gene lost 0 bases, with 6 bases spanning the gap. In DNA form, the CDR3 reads TGTGCCAGCAGCTACAGGGCAACTAATGAAAAACTGTTTTTT. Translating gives CASSYRATNEKLFF.

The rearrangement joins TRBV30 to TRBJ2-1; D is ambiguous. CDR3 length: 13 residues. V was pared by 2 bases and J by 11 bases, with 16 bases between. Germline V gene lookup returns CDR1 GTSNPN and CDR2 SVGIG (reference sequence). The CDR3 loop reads CAWSLVMGTQQFF. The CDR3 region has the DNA TGTGCCTGGAGTTTAGTTATGGGCACACAGCAGTTCTTC.